Sequencing of this TCR beta chain was carried out in a study of T cells after yellow fever vaccination. Regarding the study as a whole: CD4 and CD8 compartments shared a small share of clonotypes, likely from convergent recombination.

Each CDR3 protein is one row after TCRdb ran MiXCR on the 5' RACE reads. This table holds approximately 550,000 distinct CDR3 sequences, about 19% found once. Turning to this clonotype: As yet, its antigen is unknown.

The source was PBMCs, collected 15 days after the yellow fever booster vaccination. The TCR comes from a young man who received the YFV17D yellow fever vaccine.

The CDR3 here is CSAKDRLDQPQHF. The CDR3 region has the DNA TGCAGTGCTAAAGACCGCCTAGATCAGCCCCAGCATTTT. This chain connects TRBV20-1 to TRBJ1-5; unclear D gene. Germline V gene sequence: CDR1 DFQATT, CDR2 SNEGSKA (reference sequence). V lost 4 bases and J lost 5, with 12 bases in between. This CDR3 comprises 13 residues.